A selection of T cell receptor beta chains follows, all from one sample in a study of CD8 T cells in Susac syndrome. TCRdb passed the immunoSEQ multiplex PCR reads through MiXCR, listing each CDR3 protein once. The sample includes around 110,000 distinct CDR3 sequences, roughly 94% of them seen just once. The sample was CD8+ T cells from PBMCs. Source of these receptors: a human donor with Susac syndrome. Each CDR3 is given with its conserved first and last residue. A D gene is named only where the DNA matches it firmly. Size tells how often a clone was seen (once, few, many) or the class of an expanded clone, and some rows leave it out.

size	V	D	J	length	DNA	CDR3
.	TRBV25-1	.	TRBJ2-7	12	TGTGCCAGCAGTGACAATCCCTACGAGCAGTACTTC	CASSDNPYEQYF
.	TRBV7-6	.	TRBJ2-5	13	TGTGCCAGCAGCTTTAACGGAGCCGAGACCCAGTACTTC	CASSFNGAETQYF
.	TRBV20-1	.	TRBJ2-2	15	TGCAGTGCAGAGGATCTAGATTACAACACCGGGGAGCTGTTTTTT	CSAEDLDYNTGELFF
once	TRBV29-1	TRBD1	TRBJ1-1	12	TGCAGCGGGAAGACAGGGGGCCTTGAAGCTTTCTTT	CSGKTGGLEAFF
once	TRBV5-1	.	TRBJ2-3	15	TGCGCCAGCAGCTTGGAATGGGGGAGAACAGATACGCAGTATTTT	CASSLEWGRTDTQYF
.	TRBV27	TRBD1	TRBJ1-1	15	TGTGCCAGCAGTTTGACAGGGCCCCCGAACACTGAAGCTTTCTTT	CASSLTGPPNTEAFF
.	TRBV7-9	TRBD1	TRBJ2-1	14	TGTGCCAGCAGTCCGTGGGGACAGGACAATGAGCAGTTCTTC	CASSPWGQDNEQFF
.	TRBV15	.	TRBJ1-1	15	TGTGCCACCAGCAGGGATTCGGACAGCTACACTGAAGCTTTCTTT	CATSRDSDSYTEAFF
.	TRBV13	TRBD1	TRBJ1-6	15	TGTGCCAGCAGCCGGATCGCAGGGGGTAATTCACCCCTCCACTTT	CASSRIAGGNSPLHF
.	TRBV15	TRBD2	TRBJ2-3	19	TGTGCCACCAGCAGAGACGCCGGGGGGGGGCGGGGGACGACAGATACGCAGTATTTT	CATSRDAGGGRGTTDTQYF
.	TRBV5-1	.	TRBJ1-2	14	TGCGCCAGCAGCGATGGTGGGACGGGCTATGGCTACACCTTC	CASSDGGTGYGYTF
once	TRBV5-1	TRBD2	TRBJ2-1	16	TGCGCCAGCAGCTTGTTAACTAGCGGGTTCGACCATACAACTTTCTTC	CASSLLTSGFDHTTFF
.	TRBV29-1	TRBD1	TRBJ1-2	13	TGCAGCGTTCAAACAGGGGGCGGGTATGGCTACACCTTC	CSVQTGGGYGYTF
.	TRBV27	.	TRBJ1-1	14	TGTGCCAGCAGGGGAGGGACCTCCGGGGCTGAAGCTTTCTTT	CASRGGTSGAEAFF
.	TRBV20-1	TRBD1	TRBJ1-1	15	TGCAGTGCTAGAGATTTGGACAGGAGGGGCACTGAAGCTTTCTTT	CSARDLDRRGTEAFF
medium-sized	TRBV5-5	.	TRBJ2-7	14	TGTGCCAGCAGCTTGGTCGAGGGGTCCTACGAGCAGTACTTC	CASSLVEGSYEQYF
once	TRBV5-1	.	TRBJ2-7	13	TGCGCCAGCAGCTTCCGGGCGAGGAACGAGCAGTACTTC	CASSFRARNEQYF
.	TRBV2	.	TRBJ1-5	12	TGTGCCAGCAGTGACTGGGGTCTTCCCCAGCATTTT	CASSDWGLPQHF
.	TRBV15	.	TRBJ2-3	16	TGTGCCACCAGCAGAGTGAGACTAGTTGCCGGAGATACGCAGTATTTT	CATSRVRLVAGDTQYF
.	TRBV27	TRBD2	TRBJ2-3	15	TGTGCCAGCATCCGGACGGGGGGAAGCACAGATACGCAGTATTTT	CASIRTGGSTDTQYF
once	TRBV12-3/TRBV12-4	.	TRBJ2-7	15	TGTGCCAGCAGTTCCCCCGGCAGCATCTCCTCCGGGCAGTACTTC	CASSSPGSISSGQYF
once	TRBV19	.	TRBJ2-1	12	TGTGCCAGTACAACAGGAAGCAATGAGCAGTTCTTC	CASTTGSNEQFF
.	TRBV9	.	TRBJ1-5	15	TGTGCCAGCAGCGTAGGTGCAGGGGTCCGGCAGCCCCAGCATTTT	CASSVGAGVRQPQHF
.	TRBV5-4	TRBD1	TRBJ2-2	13	TGTGCCAGCAGGGACAGGGGTAACGGGGAGCTGTTTTTT	CASRDRGNGELFF
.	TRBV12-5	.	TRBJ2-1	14	TGTGCTAGTGGTTTCCCCGGGTCGGTCAATGAGCAGTTCTTC	CASGFPGSVNEQFF
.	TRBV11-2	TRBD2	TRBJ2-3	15	TGTGCCAGCAGCTCCTGGGGAAGCGGGGAAGATACGCAGTATTTT	CASSSWGSGEDTQYF
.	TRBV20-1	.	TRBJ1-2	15	TGCAGTGCTAGAGAATCTGAGGCAGGGCCGTATGGCTACACCTTC	CSARESEAGPYGYTF